The TCR beta chain described here comes from a study of blood T cells in healthy people across ages (dated by TCRdb to 2015 to 2017). Notes on the research overall: In model experiments, template switching captured roughly one uniquely barcoded TCR beta cDNA molecule for every two T cells. Donors were grouped into four age groups: young (average roughly 16 years), middle-aged (39), aged (approximately 67) and long-lived (just over 80). To avoid experimental bias, donors of different ages were randomly spread across the sequencing lanes. To track age-related changes in TCR beta repertoire diversity, the study relied on deep sequencing normalized with unique cDNA molecular identifiers. The study analyzed two additional independent replicas of 1 million unique cDNA reads from the same blood draw for two donors, one aged 18 to 30 and one aged 80 or older.

To note about this clonotype: No cognate antigen has been identified for it. No base quality information exists; no much larger clone differs at one position.

Via the germline V gene, CDR1 is SGHAT and CDR2 FQNNGV. From its cysteine to its phenylalanine, the CDR3 spans 15 amino acids. The sequence is cut down to CDR3 DNA, 45 bases in frame from base 1. At the junction V is shortened by 4 bases and J by 4 bases, with 17 bases in between. Receptor amplification or capture employed 5' RACE. The sequencer was an Illumina HiSeq 2500. A second roughly 6 to 12 cycle PCR used a sample-barcoded 5' primer and a J-beta primer mix. Each TCR beta cDNA molecule received a unique molecular identifier from a template-switch 5' adaptor carrying 12 random nucleotides. At least 3 million CDR3-containing paired-end reads were obtained from each sample. First-strand cDNA was synthesized from all RNA with the Mint cDNA synthesis kit, primed by a TRBC-specific oligonucleotide. Following uracil-DNA glycosylase treatment, all cDNA underwent a first 18-cycle PCR with the universal primers M1SS and BC2_uni_R. Concerning the study's data processing: Each sample was normalized by randomly selecting 1 million high-quality reads, each carrying a distinct molecular identifier. Reads with shared molecular identifiers were discarded instead of being binned into consensus sequences. MiTCR, with a Q25 quality threshold and the strictest error-elimination algorithm, was used for CDR3 identification, clonotype clustering and error correction. A nonparametric unseen species model with Euler transformation was used to estimate lower-bound total TCR beta diversity. TCRdb cleaned the public reads at Q25 with fastp, built clones with MiXCR and kept in-frame beta chains. Every distinct CDR3 protein forms one entry, paired with its most common genes and DNA. TCRdb, not the original authors, processed these V and J calls. This sample gives some 710,000 distinct CDR3 sequences in total; 46% of them show up just once. The ten largest account for 15% to 20% of the sample.

Points the paper makes about the study in general: Since profiling was done on bulk unsorted PBMCs, naive and antigen-experienced compartments could not be conclusively compared. Observed TCR beta diversity per million T cells fell roughly linearly with age, and a significant reduction was already apparent by age roughly 40. Estimates of total diversity based on one million sequenced T cells were considered lower bounds and underestimates. Observed TCR beta diversity correlated strongly with the percentage of naive T cells measured by flow cytometry. The CMV infection status of donors was not known, potentially confounding age-related changes in expanded clonotypes. The long-lived group showed more naive CD4+ T cells, fewer expanded clones and increased TCR diversity than the aged group, suggesting age selection.

The approximately 39 donors, aged 6 to 90 years, were systemically healthy Caucasian individuals from Russia. Ten milliliters of peripheral blood were drawn from each donor into EDTA-treated Vacutainer tubes. Ficoll-Paque density-gradient centrifugation was used to isolate PBMCs, with at least 6.5 million per sample. Trizol reagent was used to extract total RNA from PBMCs, with at least 6 micrograms per sample. Naive CD45RAhigh/CD27high T cell percentages were measured by flow cytometry on a PBMC aliquot from every donor. Sequencing was performed on blood. Here the chain combines TRBV11-2 and TRBJ2-7; the D gene is possibly TRBD2, with 5 bases matching. This sequence originates from a man older than 75 in good health. The sequenced DNA is TGTGCCAGCAGCTCCACGATGGGTCGCGGGTACGAGCAGTACTTC. Translation gives CASSSTMGRGYEQYF.